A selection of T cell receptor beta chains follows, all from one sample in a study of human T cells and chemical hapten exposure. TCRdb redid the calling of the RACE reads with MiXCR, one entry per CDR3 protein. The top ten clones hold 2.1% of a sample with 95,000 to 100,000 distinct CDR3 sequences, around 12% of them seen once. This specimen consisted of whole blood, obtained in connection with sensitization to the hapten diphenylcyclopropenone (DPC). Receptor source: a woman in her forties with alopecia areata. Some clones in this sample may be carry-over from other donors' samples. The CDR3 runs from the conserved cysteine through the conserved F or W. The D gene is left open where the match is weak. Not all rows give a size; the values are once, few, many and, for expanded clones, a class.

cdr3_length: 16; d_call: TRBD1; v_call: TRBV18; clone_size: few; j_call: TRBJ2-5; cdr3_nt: TGTGCCAGCTCACGAGTCCGGGACAGGGTATTAGAGACCCAGTACTTC; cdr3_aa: CASSRVRDRVLETQYF
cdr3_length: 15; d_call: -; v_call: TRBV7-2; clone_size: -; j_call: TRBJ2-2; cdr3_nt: TGTGCCAGCAGCTTAGTGGCAGACTACACCGGGGAGCTGTTTTTT; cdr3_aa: CASSLVADYTGELFF
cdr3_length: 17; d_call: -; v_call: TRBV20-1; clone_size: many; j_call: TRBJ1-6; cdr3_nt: TGCAGTGCTAGAGATCTCGACCGGAGCTCCTATAATTCACCCCTCCACTTT; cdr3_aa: CSARDLDRSSYNSPLHF
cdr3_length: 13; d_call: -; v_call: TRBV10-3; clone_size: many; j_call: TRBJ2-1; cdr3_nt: TGTGCCATCAGTGGGGCCCTGTCTAATGAGCAGTTCTTC; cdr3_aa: CAISGALSNEQFF
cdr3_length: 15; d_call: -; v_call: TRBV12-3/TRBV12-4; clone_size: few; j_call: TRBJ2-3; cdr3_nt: TGTGCCAGCAGCCCCGACTCGATTAGCACAGATACGCAGTATTTT; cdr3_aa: CASSPDSISTDTQYF
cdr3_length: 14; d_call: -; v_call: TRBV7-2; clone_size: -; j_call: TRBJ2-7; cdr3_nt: TGTGCCAGCAGCCCCCAGATCGGACCCAGCGAGCAGTACTTC; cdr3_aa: CASSPQIGPSEQYF
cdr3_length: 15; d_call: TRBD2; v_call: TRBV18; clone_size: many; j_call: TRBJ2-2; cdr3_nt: TGTGCCAGCTCAGCCGGGCAAGCGGGAGCCGGGGAGCTGTTTTTT; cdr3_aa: CASSAGQAGAGELFF
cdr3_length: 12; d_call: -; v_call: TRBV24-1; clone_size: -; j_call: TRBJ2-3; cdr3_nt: TGTGCCACCAGTGACCATCAAGATACGCAGTATTTT; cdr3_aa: CATSDHQDTQYF
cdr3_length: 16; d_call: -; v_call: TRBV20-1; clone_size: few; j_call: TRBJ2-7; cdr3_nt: TGCAGTGCTAGCAATATGGTACTAGATCTGAACAACGAGCAGTACTTC; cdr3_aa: CSASNMVLDLNNEQYF
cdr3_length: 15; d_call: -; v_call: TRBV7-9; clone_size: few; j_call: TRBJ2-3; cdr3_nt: TGTGCCAGCAGCCGAGGGACAACTAGCACAGATACGCAGTATTTT; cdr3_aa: CASSRGTTSTDTQYF
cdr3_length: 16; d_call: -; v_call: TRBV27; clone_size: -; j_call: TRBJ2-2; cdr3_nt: TGTGCCAGCACCTTCTGGGCCCTTGGGTACACCGGGGAGCTGTTTTTT; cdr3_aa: CASTFWALGYTGELFF
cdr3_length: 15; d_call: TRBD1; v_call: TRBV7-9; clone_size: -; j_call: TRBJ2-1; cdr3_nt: TGTGCCAGCAGCCTCGGACAGGGGCTAGACAATGAGCAGTTCTTC; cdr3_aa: CASSLGQGLDNEQFF
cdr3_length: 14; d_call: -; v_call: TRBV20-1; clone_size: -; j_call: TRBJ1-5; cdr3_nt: TGCAGTGCTAAAAACTCGGGGGGCTCTCAGCCCCAGCATTTT; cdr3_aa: CSAKNSGGSQPQHF
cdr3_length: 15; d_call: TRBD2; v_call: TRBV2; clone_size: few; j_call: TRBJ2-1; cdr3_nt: TGTGCCAGCAGCGAGGGACTAGCGGGAGGAAGGGAGCAGTTCTTC; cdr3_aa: CASSEGLAGGREQFF
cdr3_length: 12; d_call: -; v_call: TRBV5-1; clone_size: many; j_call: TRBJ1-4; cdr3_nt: TGCGCCAGCAGCTTGGAACGTGAAAAACTGTTTTTT; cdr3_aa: CASSLEREKLFF
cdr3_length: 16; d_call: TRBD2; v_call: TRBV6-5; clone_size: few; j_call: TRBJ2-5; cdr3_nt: TGTGCCAGCAGTCGACCAGCGGGAGGACGACAAGAGACCCAGTACTTC; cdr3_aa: CASSRPAGGRQETQYF
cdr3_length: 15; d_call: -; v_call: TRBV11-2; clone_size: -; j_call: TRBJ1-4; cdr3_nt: TGTGCCAGCAGCCCCGTAGGGGCAACTAATGAAAAACTGTTTTTT; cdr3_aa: CASSPVGATNEKLFF
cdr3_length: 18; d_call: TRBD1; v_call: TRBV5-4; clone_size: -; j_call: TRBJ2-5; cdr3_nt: TGTGCCAGCAGCTTGGAGAGGGTGCGGACAGGGGCGGTTCGGGCCCAGTACTTC; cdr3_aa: CASSLERVRTGAVRAQYF
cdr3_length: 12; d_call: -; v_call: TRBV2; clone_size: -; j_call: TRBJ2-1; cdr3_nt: TGTGCCAGCAGGCCCTGGGGGAATGAGCAGTTCTTC; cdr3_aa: CASRPWGNEQFF
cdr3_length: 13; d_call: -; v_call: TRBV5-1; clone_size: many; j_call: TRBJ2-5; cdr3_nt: TGCGCCAGCAGCTTGGACGCAGAGCAGACCCAGTACTTC; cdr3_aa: CASSLDAEQTQYF
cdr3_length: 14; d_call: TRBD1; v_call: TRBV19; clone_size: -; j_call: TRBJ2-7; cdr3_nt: TGTGCCAGTAAGAGAGGGACAGAGTCCTACGAGCAGTACTTC; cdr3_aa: CASKRGTESYEQYF
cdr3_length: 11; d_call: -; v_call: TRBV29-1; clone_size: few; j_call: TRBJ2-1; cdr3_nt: TGCAGCGTTCAGGGTTACAATGAGCAGTTCTTC; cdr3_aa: CSVQGYNEQFF
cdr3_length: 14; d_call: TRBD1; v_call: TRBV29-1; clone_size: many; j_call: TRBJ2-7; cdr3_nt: TGCAGCGTTGTGGGACAGGGTACCTACTACGAGCAGTACTTC; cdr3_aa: CSVVGQGTYYEQYF
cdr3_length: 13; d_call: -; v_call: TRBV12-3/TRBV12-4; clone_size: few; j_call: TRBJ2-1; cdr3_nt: TGTGCCAGCAGTTTAATCGGATACAATGAGCAGTTCTTC; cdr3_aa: CASSLIGYNEQFF